Listed below are T cell receptor beta chains from one sample, sequenced in a study of CD8 T cells in ankylosing spondylitis. Each CDR3 protein gets one entry after TCRdb re-called the 5' RACE reads with MiXCR. The sample shows approximately 550,000 distinct CDR3 sequences, 12% of them seen only once. The source material was blood, either unsorted or a sorted T cell fraction (not recorded which). These receptors were collected from a male donor with ankylosing spondylitis. The CDR3 runs from the conserved cysteine through the conserved F or W. D genes are given only for firm matches. Rows may omit the clone size; those that give it use once, few, many or a size class.

d_gene,abundance,j_gene,v_gene,CDR3nt,CDR3aa
NA,NA,TRBJ2-7,TRBV20-1,TGCAGTGCTACGGACAGCATCTACGAGCAGTACTTC,CSATDSIYEQYF
NA,NA,TRBJ2-1,TRBV20-1,TGCAGTGCTAGTACTAGCCCATCGAACAATGAGCAGTTCTTC,CSASTSPSNNEQFF
TRBD2,many,TRBJ2-1,TRBV5-1,TGCGCCAGCAGCTTGTTCGCTAGCGGGAGGGCCGCTGAGCAGTTCTTC,CASSLFASGRAAEQFF
TRBD2,many,TRBJ2-3,TRBV5-1,TGCGCCAGCAGCGACACTAGCGGGAGCACAGATACGCAGTATTTT,CASSDTSGSTDTQYF
NA,NA,TRBJ2-3,TRBV7-2,TGTGCCAGCAGCCCTACCTACTCCACAGATACGCAGTATTTT,CASSPTYSTDTQYF
NA,few,TRBJ2-1,TRBV6-1,TGTGCCAGCATGAGACTCTTGAGCTCCTACAATGAGCAGTTCTTC,CASMRLLSSYNEQFF
NA,NA,TRBJ1-4,TRBV7-9,TGTGCCAGCAGCCCCACTAGGGGTTTCCGTGAAAAACTGTTTTTT,CASSPTRGFREKLFF
NA,few,TRBJ2-3,TRBV15,TGTGCCACCAGCAGAGATTTTGGGGAGGTGGATACGCAGTATTTT,CATSRDFGEVDTQYF
TRBD2,many,TRBJ2-1,TRBV9,TGTGCCAGCAGCGCTCCGACTAGCGAGTGGGGTGAGCAGTTCTTC,CASSAPTSEWGEQFF
NA,NA,TRBJ2-5,TRBV20-1,TGCAGTGCCCCTCCACCCGGGAGACGAGAGACCCAGTACTTC,CSAPPPGRRETQYF
TRBD2,few,TRBJ2-4,TRBV20-1,TGCAGTGCTAGGTCGACTAGCGGGAGCGGGTACATTCAGTACTTC,CSARSTSGSGYIQYF
NA,NA,TRBJ1-4,TRBV20-1,TGCAGTGCTAGGGGGGGAGGTGATGAAAAACTGTTTTTT,CSARGGGDEKLFF
NA,NA,TRBJ1-1,TRBV29-1,TGCAGCGTTGAACCAATCGACATAGGCACTGAAGCTTTCTTT,CSVEPIDIGTEAFF
TRBD1,NA,TRBJ1-5,TRBV5-6,TGTGCCAGCAGCCCCGGACAGGGAAGGGAATATAGCAATCAGCCCCAGCATTTT,CASSPGQGREYSNQPQHF
TRBD2,few,TRBJ2-1,TRBV14,TGTGCCAGCGCCTCCGGGAGGGAAGAGTACAATGAGCAGTTCTTC,CASASGREEYNEQFF
TRBD2,NA,TRBJ2-5,TRBV20-1,TGCAGTGCTAAGCCCGCCGGGACTAGAATATTGGAGACCCAGTACTTC,CSAKPAGTRILETQYF
TRBD2,few,TRBJ2-2,TRBV11-2,TGTGCCAGCAGCACCAGGACTAGCGGGAGGACCGCGAACACCGGGGAGCTGTTTTTT,CASSTRTSGRTANTGELFF